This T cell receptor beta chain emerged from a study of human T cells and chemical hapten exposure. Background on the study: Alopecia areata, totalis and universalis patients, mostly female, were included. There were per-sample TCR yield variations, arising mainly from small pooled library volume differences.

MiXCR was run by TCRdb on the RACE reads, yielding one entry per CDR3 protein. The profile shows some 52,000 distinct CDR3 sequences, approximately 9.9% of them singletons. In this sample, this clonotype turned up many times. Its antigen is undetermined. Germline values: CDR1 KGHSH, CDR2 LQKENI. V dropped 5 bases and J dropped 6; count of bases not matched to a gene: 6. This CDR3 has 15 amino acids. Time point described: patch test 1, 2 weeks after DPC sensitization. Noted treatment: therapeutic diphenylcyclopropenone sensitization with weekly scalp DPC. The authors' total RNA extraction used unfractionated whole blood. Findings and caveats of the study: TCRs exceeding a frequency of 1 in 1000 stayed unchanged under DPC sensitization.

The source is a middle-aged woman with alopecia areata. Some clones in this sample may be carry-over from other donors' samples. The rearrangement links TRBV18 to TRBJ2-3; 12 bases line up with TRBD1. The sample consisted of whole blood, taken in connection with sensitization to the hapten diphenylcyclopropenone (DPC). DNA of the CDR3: TGTGCCAGCTCAGCCGGGACAGGGGGCCTGGATACGCAGTATTTT. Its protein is CASSAGTGGLDTQYF.